This is a list of T cell receptor beta chains from one sample in a study of ipilimumab plus nivolumab after autologous stem cell transplantation. The table came from immunoSEQ multiplex PCR; TCRdb's copy has only in-frame clones and leaves some out. Seen here are some 25,000 clones, 85% to 90% observed once, and the top ten hold around 5.2%. The material was PBMCs, obtained in a trial of ipilimumab plus nivolumab as post-transplant consolidation. The receptors originated from a male donor with diffuse large B-cell lymphoma. Both conserved end residues are part of each CDR3. D genes are given only for firm matches. Clone size is given for some rows only: seen once, a few or many times, or a class if the clone is expanded.

d_gene: TRBD1
abundance: medium-sized
v_gene: TRBV19
j_gene: TRBJ1-2
CDR3aa: CASSTIDTGVGVYGYTF
CDR3nt: TGTGCCAGTAGTACGATAGATACAGGGGTTGGAGTCTATGGCTACACCTTC

d_gene: NA
abundance: NA
v_gene: TRBV4-1
j_gene: TRBJ2-6
CDR3aa: CASSSGNSGANVLTF
CDR3nt: TGCGCCAGCAGCTCAGGGAACTCTGGGGCCAACGTCCTGACTTTC

d_gene: TRBD2
abundance: NA
v_gene: TRBV18
j_gene: TRBJ2-5
CDR3aa: CASSRLADQETQYF
CDR3nt: TGTGCCAGCTCGAGACTAGCGGATCAAGAGACCCAGTACTTC

d_gene: NA
abundance: NA
v_gene: TRBV7-6
j_gene: TRBJ2-2
CDR3aa: CAMRGGTGELFF
CDR3nt: TGTGCCATGCGGGGAGGCACCGGGGAGCTGTTTTTT

d_gene: NA
abundance: NA
v_gene: TRBV30
j_gene: TRBJ2-3
CDR3aa: CAWSQNRDTQYF
CDR3nt: TGTGCCTGGAGCCAAAATAGGGATACGCAGTATTTT

d_gene: NA
abundance: once
v_gene: TRBV14
j_gene: TRBJ1-4
CDR3aa: CASSQNVGTNEKLFF
CDR3nt: TGTGCCAGCAGCCAAAACGTAGGGACTAATGAAAAACTGTTTTTT

d_gene: NA
abundance: NA
v_gene: TRBV29-1
j_gene: TRBJ2-5
CDR3aa: CSVGRGSQETQYF
CDR3nt: TGCAGCGTTGGCCGGGGGAGCCAAGAGACCCAGTACTTC

d_gene: NA
abundance: NA
v_gene: TRBV2
j_gene: TRBJ1-3
CDR3aa: CASSEVPRPGNTIYF
CDR3nt: TGTGCCAGCAGTGAGGTTCCTCGGCCGGGAAACACCATATATTTT

d_gene: TRBD2
abundance: NA
v_gene: TRBV19
j_gene: TRBJ2-3
CDR3aa: CASSRGTSGGTDTQYF
CDR3nt: TGTGCCAGTAGTAGAGGGACTAGCGGTGGCACAGATACGCAGTATTTT

d_gene: NA
abundance: NA
v_gene: TRBV25-1
j_gene: TRBJ1-5
CDR3aa: CASSANDQPQHF
CDR3nt: TGTGCCAGCAGTGCCAATGATCAGCCCCAGCATTTT

d_gene: NA
abundance: NA
v_gene: TRBV2
j_gene: TRBJ1-5
CDR3aa: CATRSTGSNQPQHF
CDR3nt: TGTGCCACCAGATCGACAGGTAGCAATCAGCCCCAGCATTTT

d_gene: TRBD1
abundance: NA
v_gene: TRBV7-9
j_gene: TRBJ1-2
CDR3aa: CASSSSGGGTGIYGYTF
CDR3nt: TGTGCCAGCAGCTCTAGTGGGGGGGGGACAGGGATATATGGCTACACCTTC

d_gene: NA
abundance: NA
v_gene: TRBV20-1
j_gene: TRBJ2-5
CDR3aa: CSALAQETQYF
CDR3nt: TGCAGTGCTTTAGCGCAAGAGACCCAGTACTTC

d_gene: TRBD1
abundance: few
v_gene: TRBV7-2
j_gene: TRBJ1-2
CDR3aa: CASSTGTGITGGYTF
CDR3nt: TGTGCCAGCAGCACTGGGACAGGCATTACCGGGGGCTACACCTTC

d_gene: NA
abundance: few
v_gene: TRBV5-6
j_gene: TRBJ1-2
CDR3aa: CASSLLHTNYGYTF
CDR3nt: TGTGCCAGCAGCTTACTACACACGAACTATGGCTACACCTTC

d_gene: NA
abundance: NA
v_gene: TRBV5-1
j_gene: TRBJ1-1
CDR3aa: CASSADQKYTEAFF
CDR3nt: TGCGCCAGCAGCGCGGACCAGAAATACACTGAAGCTTTCTTT

d_gene: NA
abundance: NA
v_gene: TRBV27
j_gene: TRBJ1-4
CDR3aa: CASSLLAGVGEREKLFF
CDR3nt: TGTGCCAGCAGTTTATTGGCAGGGGTCGGGGAGAGGGAAAAACTGTTTTTT

d_gene: NA
abundance: NA
v_gene: TRBV29-1
j_gene: TRBJ2-1
CDR3aa: CSVAILGLHNEQFF
CDR3nt: TGCAGCGTTGCCATACTAGGCCTTCACAATGAGCAGTTCTTC

d_gene: NA
abundance: NA
v_gene: TRBV19
j_gene: TRBJ1-4
CDR3aa: CASGGIATNEKLFF
CDR3nt: TGTGCCAGTGGTGGGATTGCAACTAATGAAAAACTGTTTTTT

d_gene: NA
abundance: NA
v_gene: TRBV5-1
j_gene: TRBJ2-3
CDR3aa: CASSPDSGWGTQYF
CDR3nt: TGCGCCAGCAGCCCGGACAGCGGTTGGGGTACGCAGTATTTT

d_gene: TRBD1
abundance: NA
v_gene: TRBV6-6
j_gene: TRBJ2-5
CDR3aa: CASSYFLTGATPTQYF
CDR3nt: TGTGCCAGCAGTTACTTTCTGACAGGGGCTACCCCGACCCAGTACTTC

d_gene: TRBD1
abundance: NA
v_gene: TRBV11-2
j_gene: TRBJ1-4
CDR3aa: CASRGQGIEKLFF
CDR3nt: TGTGCCAGCAGAGGACAGGGTATTGAAAAACTGTTTTTT

d_gene: NA
abundance: NA
v_gene: TRBV18
j_gene: TRBJ2-5
CDR3aa: CASSPVSQETQYF
CDR3nt: TGTGCCAGCTCACCAGTCAGTCAAGAGACCCAGTACTTC

d_gene: NA
abundance: NA
v_gene: TRBV27
j_gene: TRBJ2-1
CDR3aa: CASSLASIHNEQFF
CDR3nt: TGTGCCAGCAGTTTAGCGTCGATACACAATGAGCAGTTCTTC

d_gene: NA
abundance: NA
v_gene: TRBV5-4
j_gene: TRBJ2-3
CDR3aa: CASSHVGGQRDTQYF
CDR3nt: TGTGCCAGCAGCCATGTGGGGGGCCAAAGGGATACGCAGTATTTT

d_gene: NA
abundance: NA
v_gene: TRBV12-5
j_gene: TRBJ2-1
CDR3aa: CASGLDHSSNEQFF
CDR3nt: TGTGCTAGTGGTTTGGATCACAGCTCTAATGAGCAGTTCTTC

d_gene: NA
abundance: NA
v_gene: TRBV4-3
j_gene: TRBJ1-1
CDR3aa: CASSQADKNTEAFF
CDR3nt: TGCGCCAGCAGCCAAGCAGACAAGAACACTGAAGCTTTCTTT

d_gene: NA
abundance: NA
v_gene: TRBV23-1
j_gene: TRBJ2-7
CDR3aa: CASWGVGGGQRGEQYF
CDR3nt: TGCGCCAGCTGGGGGGTGGGTGGGGGCCAACGAGGAGAGCAGTACTTC

d_gene: TRBD1
abundance: NA
v_gene: TRBV6-6
j_gene: TRBJ2-1
CDR3aa: CASSRVLGQTYNEQFF
CDR3nt: TGTGCCAGCAGTCGCGTCTTGGGACAGACCTACAATGAGCAGTTCTTC

d_gene: NA
abundance: few
v_gene: TRBV7-8
j_gene: TRBJ2-1
CDR3aa: CASSGRSRNNEQFF
CDR3nt: TGTGCCAGCAGCGGGCGGAGCAGAAACAATGAGCAGTTCTTC